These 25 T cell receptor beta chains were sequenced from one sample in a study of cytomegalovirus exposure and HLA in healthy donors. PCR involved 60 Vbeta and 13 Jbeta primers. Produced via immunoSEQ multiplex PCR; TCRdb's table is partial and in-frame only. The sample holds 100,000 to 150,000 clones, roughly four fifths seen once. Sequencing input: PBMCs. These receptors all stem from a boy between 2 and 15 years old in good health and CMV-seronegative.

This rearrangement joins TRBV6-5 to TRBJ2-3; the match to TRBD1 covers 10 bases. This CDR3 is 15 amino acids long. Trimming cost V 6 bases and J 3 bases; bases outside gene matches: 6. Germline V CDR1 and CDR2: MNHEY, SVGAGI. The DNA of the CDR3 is TGTGCCAGCAGCCCCGGGACAGGGGAGACAGATACGCAGTATTTT. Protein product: CASSPGTGETDTQYF.

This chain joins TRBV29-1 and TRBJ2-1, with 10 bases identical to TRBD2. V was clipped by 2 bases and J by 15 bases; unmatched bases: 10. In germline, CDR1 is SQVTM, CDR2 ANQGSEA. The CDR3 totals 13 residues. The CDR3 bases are TGCAGCGTTGAAACCAGCGGGGGGGCGTCGGGGTTCTTC. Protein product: CSVETSGGASGFF.

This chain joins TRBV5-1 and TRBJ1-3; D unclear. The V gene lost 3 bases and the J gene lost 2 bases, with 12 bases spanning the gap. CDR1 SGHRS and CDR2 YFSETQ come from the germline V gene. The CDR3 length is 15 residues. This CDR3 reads CASSSSKGAGNTIYF. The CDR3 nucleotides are TGCGCCAGCAGCTCCTCTAAGGGAGCTGGAAACACCATATATTTT.

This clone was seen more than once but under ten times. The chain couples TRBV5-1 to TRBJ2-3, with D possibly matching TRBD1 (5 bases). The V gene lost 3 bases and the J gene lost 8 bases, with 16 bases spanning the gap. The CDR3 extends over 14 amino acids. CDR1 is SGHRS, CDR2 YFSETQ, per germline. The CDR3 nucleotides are TGCGCCAGCAGCTCGACCCTCGATCAGGGTACGCAGTATTTT. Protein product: CASSSTLDQGTQYF.

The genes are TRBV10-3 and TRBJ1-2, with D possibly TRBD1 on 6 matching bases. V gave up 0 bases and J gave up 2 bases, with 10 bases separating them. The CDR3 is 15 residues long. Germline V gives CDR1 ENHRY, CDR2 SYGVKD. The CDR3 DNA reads TGTGCCATCAGTGAGTCGGACAGTCAGAACTATGGCTACACCTTC. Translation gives CAISESDSQNYGYTF.

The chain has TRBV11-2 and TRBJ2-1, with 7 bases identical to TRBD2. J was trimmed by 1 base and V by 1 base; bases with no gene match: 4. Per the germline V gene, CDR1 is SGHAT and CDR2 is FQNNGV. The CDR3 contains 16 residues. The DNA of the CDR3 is TGTGCCAGCAGCTTAGCTAGCGGCCCTTCCTACAATGAGCAGTTCTTC. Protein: CASSLASGPSYNEQFF.

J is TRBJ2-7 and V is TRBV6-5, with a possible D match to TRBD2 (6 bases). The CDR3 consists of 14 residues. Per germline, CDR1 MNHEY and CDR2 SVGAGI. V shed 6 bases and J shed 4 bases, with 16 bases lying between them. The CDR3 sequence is CASSIMGGGYEQYF. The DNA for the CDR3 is TGTGCCAGCAGCATAATGGGGGGTGGGTACGAGCAGTACTTC.

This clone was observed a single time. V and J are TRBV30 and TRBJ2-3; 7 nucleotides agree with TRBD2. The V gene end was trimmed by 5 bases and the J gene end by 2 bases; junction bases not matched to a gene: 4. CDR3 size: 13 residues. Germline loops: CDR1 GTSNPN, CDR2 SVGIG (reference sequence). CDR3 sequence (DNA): TGTGCCTGGGCTAGCGGTTACACAGATACGCAGTATTTT. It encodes CAWASGYTDTQYF. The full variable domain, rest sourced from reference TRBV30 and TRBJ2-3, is SQTIHQWPATLVQPVGSPLSLECTVEGTSNPNLYWYRQAAGRGLQLLFYSVGIGQISSEVPQNLSASRPQDRQFILSSKKLLLSDSGFYLCAWASGYTDTQYFGPGTRLTVL.

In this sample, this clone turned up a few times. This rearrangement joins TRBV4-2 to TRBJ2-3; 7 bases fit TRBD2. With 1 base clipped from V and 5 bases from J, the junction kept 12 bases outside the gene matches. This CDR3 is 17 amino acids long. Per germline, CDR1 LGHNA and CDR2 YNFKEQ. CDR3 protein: CASSQVVGGRGKDTQYF. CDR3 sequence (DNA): TGTGCCAGCAGCCAAGTTGTCGGCGGGAGAGGAAAAGATACGCAGTATTTT.

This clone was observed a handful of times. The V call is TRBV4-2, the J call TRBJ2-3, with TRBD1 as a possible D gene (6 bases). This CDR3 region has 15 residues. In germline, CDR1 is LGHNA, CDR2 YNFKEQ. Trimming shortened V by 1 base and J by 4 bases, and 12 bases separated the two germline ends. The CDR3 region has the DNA TGTGCCAGCAGCCAAGGCGGACAGCATGCAGATACGCAGTATTTT. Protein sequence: CASSQGGQHADTQYF.

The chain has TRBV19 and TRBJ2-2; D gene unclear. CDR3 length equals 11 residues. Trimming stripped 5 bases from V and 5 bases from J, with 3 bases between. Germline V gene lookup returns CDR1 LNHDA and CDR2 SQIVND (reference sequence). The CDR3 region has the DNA TGTGCCAGTAGTGTAACCGGGGAGCTGTTTTTT. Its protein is CASSVTGELFF.

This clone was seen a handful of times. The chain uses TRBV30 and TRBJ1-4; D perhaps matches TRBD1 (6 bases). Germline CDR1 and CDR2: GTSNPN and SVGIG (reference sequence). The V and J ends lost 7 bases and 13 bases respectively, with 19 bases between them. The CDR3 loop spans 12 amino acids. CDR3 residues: CAYPGPRGGLFF. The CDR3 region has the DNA TGTGCCTACCCGGGACCACGAGGGGGACTGTTTTTT.

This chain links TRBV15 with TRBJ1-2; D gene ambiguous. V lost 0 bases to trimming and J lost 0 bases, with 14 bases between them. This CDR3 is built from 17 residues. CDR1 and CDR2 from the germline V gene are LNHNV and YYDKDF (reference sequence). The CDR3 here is CATSRDPPGAANYGYTF. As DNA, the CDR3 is TGTGCCACCAGCAGAGATCCCCCGGGAGCCGCTAACTATGGCTACACCTTC.

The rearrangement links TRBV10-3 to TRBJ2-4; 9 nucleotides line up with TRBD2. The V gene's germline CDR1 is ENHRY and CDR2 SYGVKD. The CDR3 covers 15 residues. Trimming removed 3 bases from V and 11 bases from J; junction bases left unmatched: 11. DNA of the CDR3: TGTGCCATCAGTGAAACTAGCGGGCAGATAGGCCTTCAGTACTTC. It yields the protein CAISETSGQIGLQYF.

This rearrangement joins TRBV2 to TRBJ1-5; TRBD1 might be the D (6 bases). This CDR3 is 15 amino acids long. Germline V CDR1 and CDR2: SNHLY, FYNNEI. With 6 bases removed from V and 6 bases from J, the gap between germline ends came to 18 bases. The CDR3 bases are TGTGCCAGCAGGGGGGGCTCTTCGGGAGGTCAGCCCCAGCATTTT. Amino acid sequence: CASRGGSSGGQPQHF.

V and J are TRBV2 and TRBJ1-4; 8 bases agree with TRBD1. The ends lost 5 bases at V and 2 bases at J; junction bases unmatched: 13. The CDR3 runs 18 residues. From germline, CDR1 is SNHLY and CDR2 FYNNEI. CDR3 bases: TGTGCCAGCAGTTTTACATCAGGGGGCATATCGACTAATGAAAAACTGTTTTTT. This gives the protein CASSFTSGGISTNEKLFF.

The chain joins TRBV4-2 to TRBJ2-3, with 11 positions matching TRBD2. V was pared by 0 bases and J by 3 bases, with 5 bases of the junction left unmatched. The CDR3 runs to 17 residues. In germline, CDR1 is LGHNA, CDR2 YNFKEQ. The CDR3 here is CASSQDGTSGGTDTQYF. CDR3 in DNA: TGTGCCAGCAGCCAAGATGGCACTAGCGGGGGTACAGATACGCAGTATTTT.

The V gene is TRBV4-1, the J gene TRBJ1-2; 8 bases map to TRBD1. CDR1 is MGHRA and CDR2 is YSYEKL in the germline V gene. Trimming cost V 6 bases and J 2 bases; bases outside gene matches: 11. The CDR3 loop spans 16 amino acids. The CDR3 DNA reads TGCGCCAGCAGTCAACCAACCCAGGGGGCAAACTATGGCTACACCTTC. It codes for CASSQPTQGANYGYTF.

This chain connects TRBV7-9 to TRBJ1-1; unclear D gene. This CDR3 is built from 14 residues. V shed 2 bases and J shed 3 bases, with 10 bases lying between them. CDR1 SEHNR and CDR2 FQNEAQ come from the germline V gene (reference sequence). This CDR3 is CASSLRGPDTEAFF. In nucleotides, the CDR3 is TGTGCCAGCAGCTTACGGGGTCCGGACACTGAAGCTTTCTTT.

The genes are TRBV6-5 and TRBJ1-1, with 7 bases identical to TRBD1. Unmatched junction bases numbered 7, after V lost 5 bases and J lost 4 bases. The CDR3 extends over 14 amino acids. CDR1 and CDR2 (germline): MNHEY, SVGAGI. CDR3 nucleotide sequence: TGTGCCAGCAGTGAACAGGGGATTAGCACTGAAGCTTTCTTT. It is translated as CASSEQGISTEAFF.

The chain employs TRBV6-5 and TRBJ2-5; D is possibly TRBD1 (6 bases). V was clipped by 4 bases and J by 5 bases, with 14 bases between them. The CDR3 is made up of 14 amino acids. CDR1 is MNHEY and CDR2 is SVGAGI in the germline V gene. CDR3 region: CASSLQGPRETQYF. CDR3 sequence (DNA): TGTGCCAGCAGTTTACAGGGACCCAGGGAGACCCAGTACTTC.

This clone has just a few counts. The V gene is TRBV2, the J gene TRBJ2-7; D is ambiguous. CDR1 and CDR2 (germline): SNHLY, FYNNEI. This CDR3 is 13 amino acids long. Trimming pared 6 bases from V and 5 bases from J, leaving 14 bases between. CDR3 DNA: TGTGCCAGCAGCGCCCGCCCCCAGAACGAGCAGTACTTC. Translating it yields CASSARPQNEQYF.

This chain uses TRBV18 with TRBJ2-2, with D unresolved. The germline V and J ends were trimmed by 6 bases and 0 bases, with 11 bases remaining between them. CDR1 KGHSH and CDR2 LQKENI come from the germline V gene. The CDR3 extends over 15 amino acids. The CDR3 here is CASSQSVTNTGELFF. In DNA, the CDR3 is TGTGCCAGCTCGCAGAGCGTCACGAACACCGGGGAGCTGTTTTTT.

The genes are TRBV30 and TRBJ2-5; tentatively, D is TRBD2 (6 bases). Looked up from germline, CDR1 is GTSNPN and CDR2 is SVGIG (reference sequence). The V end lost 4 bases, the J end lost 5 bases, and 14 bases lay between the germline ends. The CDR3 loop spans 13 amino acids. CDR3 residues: CAWTWTAGETQYF. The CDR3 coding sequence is TGTGCCTGGACCTGGACGGCGGGGGAGACCCAGTACTTC.

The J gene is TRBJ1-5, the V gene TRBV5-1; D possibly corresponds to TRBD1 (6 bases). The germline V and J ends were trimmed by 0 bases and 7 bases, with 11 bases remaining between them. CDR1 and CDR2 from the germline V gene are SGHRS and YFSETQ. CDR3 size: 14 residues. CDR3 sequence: CASSLDPGVQPQHF. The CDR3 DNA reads TGCGCCAGCAGCTTGGACCCAGGGGTGCAGCCCCAGCATTTT.